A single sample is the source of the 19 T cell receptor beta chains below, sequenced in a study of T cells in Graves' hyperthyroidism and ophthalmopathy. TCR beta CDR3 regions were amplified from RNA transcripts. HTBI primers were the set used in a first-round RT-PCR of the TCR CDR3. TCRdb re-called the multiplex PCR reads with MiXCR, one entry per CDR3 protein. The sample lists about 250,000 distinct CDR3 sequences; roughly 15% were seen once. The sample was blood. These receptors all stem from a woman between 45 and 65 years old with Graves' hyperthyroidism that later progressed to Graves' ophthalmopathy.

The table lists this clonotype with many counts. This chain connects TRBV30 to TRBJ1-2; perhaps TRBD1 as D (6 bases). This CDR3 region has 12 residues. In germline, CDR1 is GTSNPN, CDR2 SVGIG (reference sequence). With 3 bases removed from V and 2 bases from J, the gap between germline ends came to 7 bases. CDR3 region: CAWSDRNYGYTF. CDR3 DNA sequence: TGTGCCTGGAGCGACAGGAACTATGGCTACACCTTC. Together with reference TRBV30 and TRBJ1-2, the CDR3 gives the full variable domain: SQTIHQWPATLVQPVGSPLSLECTVEGTSNPNLYWYRQAAGRGLQLLFYSVGIGQISSEVPQNLSASRPQDRQFILSSKKLLLSDSGFYLCAWSDRNYGYTFGSGTRLTVV.

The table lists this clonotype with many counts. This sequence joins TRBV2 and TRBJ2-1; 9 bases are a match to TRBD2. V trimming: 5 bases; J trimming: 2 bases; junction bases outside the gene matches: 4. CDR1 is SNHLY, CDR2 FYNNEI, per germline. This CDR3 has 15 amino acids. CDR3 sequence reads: CASSSSGRTYNEQFF. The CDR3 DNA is TGTGCCAGCAGTTCGAGCGGGAGGACCTACAATGAGCAGTTCTTC. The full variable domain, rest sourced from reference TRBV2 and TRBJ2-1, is EPEVTQTPSHQVTQMGQEVILRCVPISNHLYFYWYRQILGQKVEFLVSFYNNEISEKSEIFDDQFSVERPDGSNFTLKIRSTKLEDSAMYFCASSSSGRTYNEQFFGPGTRLTVL.

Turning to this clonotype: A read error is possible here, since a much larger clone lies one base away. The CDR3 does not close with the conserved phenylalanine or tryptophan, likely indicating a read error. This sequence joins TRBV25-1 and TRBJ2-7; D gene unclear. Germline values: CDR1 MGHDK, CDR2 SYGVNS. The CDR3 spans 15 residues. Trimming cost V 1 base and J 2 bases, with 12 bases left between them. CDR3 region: CASSEWVGVTYEQYL. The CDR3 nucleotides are TGTGCCAGCAGTGAATGGGTCGGAGTCACCTACGAGCAGTACCTC.

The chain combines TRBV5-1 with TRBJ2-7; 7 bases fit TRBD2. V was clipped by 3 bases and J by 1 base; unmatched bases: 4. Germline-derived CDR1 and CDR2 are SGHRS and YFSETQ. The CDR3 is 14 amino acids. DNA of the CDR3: TGCGCCAGCAGCTCCCGGGACTATTCCTACGAGCAGTACTTC. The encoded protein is CASSSRDYSYEQYF.

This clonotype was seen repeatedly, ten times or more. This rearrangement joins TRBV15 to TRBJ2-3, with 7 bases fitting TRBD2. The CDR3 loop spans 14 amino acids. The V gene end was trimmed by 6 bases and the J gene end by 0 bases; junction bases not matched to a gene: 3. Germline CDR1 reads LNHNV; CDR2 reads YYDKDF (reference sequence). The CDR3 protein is CATSRLASTDTQYF. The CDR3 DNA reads TGTGCCACCAGTAGACTAGCTAGCACAGATACGCAGTATTTT.

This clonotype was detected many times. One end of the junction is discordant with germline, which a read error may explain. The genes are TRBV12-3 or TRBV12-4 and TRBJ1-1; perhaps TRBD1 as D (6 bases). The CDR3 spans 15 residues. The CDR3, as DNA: TGTACCAGCAGTTTGGTCTGGACAGCGAACACTGAAGCTTTCTTT. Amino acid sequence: CTSSLVWTANTEAFF.

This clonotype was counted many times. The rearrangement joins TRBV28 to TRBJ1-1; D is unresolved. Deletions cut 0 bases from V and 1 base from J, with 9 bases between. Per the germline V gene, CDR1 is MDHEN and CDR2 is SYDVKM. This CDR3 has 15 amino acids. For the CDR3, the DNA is TGTGCCAGCAGTTTATGGAGCAGAGCGAACACTGAAGCTTTCTTT. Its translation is CASSLWSRANTEAFF.

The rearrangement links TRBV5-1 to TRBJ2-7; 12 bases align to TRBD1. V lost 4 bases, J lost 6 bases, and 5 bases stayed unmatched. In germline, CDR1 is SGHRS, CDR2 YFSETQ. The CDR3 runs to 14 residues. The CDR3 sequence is CASSIGTGGFEQYF. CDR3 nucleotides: TGCGCCAGCAGCATCGGGACAGGGGGCTTCGAGCAGTACTTC.

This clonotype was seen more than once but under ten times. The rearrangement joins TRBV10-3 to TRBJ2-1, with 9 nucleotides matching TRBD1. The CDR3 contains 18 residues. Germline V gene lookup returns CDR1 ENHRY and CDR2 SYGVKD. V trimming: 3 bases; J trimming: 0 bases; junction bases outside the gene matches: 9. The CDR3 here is CAISESGQGRGSYNEQFF. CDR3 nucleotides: TGTGCCATCAGTGAATCGGGACAGGGAAGAGGCTCCTACAATGAGCAGTTCTTC.

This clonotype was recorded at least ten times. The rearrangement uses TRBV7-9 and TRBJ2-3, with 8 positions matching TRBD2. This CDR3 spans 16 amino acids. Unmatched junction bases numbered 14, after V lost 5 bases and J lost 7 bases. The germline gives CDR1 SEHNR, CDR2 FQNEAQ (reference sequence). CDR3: CASSPLRGRHLNTQYF. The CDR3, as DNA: TGTGCCAGCAGCCCTCTGCGCGGGAGGCACCTCAATACGCAGTATTTT.

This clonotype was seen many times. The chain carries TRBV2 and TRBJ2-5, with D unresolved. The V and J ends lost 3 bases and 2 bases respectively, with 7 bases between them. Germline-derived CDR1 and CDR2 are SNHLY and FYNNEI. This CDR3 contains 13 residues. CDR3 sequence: CASSDVGQETQYF. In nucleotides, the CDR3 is TGTGCCAGCAGTGACGTTGGTCAAGAGACCCAGTACTTC. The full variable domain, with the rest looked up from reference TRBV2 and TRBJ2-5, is EPEVTQTPSHQVTQMGQEVILRCVPISNHLYFYWYRQILGQKVEFLVSFYNNEISEKSEIFDDQFSVERPDGSNFTLKIRSTKLEDSAMYFCASSDVGQETQYFGPGTRLLVL.

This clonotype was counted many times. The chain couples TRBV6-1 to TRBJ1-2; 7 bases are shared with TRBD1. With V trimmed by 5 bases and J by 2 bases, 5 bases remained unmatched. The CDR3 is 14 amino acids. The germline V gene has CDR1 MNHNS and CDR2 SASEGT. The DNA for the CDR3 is TGTGCCAGCAGTTCGCAACAGGGGAACTATGGCTACACCTTC. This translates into CASSSQQGNYGYTF.

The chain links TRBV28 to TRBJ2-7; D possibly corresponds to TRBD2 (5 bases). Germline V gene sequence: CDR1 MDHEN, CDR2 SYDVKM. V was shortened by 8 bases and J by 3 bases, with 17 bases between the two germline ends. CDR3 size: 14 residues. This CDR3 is CASGRLRVDYEQYF. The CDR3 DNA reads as TGTGCCAGCGGTAGACTAAGGGTAGACTACGAGCAGTACTTC.

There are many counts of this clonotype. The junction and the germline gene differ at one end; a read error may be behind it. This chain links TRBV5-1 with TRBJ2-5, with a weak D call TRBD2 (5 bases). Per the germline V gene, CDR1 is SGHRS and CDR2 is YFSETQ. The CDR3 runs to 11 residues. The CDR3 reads CASSLAETQYF. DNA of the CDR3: TGTGCCAGCAGCTTAGCGGAGACCCAGTACTTC.

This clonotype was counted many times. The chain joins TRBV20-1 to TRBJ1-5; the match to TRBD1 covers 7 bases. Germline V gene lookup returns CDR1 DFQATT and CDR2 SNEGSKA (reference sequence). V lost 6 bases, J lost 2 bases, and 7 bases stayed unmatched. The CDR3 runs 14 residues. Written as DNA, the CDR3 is TGCAGTGCCAATGACAGGGATGGCAATCAGCCCCAGCATTTT. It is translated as CSANDRDGNQPQHF.

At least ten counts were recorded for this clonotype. The CDR3 here is CASGFRGGHEKLFF. The CDR3 bases are TGTGCCAGCGGATTCAGGGGCGGCCATGAAAAACTGTTTTTT. The rearrangement uses TRBV12-3 or TRBV12-4 and TRBJ1-4; TRBD1 might be the D (6 bases). Between the trimmed V and J ends, which lost 8 bases and 6 bases, there was a span of 16 bases. This CDR3 is built from 14 residues.

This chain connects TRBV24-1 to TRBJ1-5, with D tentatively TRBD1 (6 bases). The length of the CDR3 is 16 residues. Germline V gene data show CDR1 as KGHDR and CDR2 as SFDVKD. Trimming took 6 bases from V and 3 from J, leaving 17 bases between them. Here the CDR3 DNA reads TGTGCCACCAGTACCGTGTCAGGGGATCCCAATCAGCCCCAGCATTTT. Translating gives CATSTVSGDPNQPQHF.

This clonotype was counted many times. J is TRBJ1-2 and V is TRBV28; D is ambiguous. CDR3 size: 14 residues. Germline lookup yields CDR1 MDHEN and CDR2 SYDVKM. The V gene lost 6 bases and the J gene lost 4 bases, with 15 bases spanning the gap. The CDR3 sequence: CASSLRVRGYGYTF. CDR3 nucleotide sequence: TGTGCCAGCAGCCTCCGGGTTCGGGGCTATGGCTACACCTTC.

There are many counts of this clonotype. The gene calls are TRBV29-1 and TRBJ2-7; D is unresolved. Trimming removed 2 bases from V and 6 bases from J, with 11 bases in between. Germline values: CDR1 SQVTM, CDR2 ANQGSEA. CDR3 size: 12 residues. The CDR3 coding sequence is TGCAGCGTTGAACAGCCCGCTGGCGAGCAGTACTTC. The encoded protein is CSVEQPAGEQYF.